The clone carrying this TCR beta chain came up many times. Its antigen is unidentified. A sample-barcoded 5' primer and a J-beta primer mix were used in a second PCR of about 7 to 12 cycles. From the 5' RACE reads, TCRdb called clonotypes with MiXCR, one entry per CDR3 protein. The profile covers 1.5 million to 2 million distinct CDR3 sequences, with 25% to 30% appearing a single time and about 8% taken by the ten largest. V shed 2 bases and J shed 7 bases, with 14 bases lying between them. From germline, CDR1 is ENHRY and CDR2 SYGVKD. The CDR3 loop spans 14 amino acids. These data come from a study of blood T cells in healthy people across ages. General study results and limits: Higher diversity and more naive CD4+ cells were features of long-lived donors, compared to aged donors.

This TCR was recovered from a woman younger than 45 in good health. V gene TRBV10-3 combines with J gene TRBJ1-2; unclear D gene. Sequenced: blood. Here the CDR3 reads CAISEGPSFGGYTF. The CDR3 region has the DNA TGTGCCATCAGTGAGGGACCCTCCTTCGGTGGCTACACCTTC.